Following are 5 T cell receptor beta chains from one sample sequenced in a study of T cells expressing NK-cell markers. TCRdb reprocessed the 5' RACE reads, keeping one entry per CDR3 protein, no DNA. The sample totals hundreds of thousands of distinct CDR3 sequences. Sequencing was performed on blood T cells: a sorted CD56 or NKG2C T cell subset, CD4+ or CD8+ T cells, or bulk PBMC T cells (not recorded which). Receptors originate from a woman aged 18 to 69 in good health.

This chain links TRBV12-3 or TRBV12-4 with TRBJ1-5; TCRdb gives TRBD1 as the D gene, but with no DNA this cannot be confirmed. This CDR3 has 14 residues. This chain's CDR3 is CASSFQGSNQPQHF.

The chain uses TRBV7-2 and TRBJ2-1. The CDR3 spans 16 residues. Germline assignment: CDR1 SGHTA and CDR2 FQGNSA. The CDR3 sequence is CASSLFLAGSYNEQFF.

CDR3 loop: CASSPDSFATNEKLFF. J is TRBJ1-4 and V is TRBV11-2. Germline CDR1 reads SGHAT; CDR2 reads FQNNGV. The CDR3 has 16 residues.

The chain has TRBV6-1 and TRBJ2-5; TCRdb reports TRBD1, a call that lacks DNA to check it against. Germline loops: CDR1 MNHNS, CDR2 SASEGT. The CDR3 runs 15 residues. CDR3 in amino acids: CASRSPTRGAETQYF.

This chain links TRBV20-1 with TRBJ1-1. The germline V gene has CDR1 DFQATT and CDR2 SNEGSKA (reference sequence). This CDR3 comprises 12 residues. The CDR3 sequence: CSARGNTLEAFF.